This T cell receptor beta chain was recovered during a study of molecular identifiers for immune sequencing clone quantification. In TCRdb, the PCR reads were re-called with MiXCR into one record per CDR3 protein. There are 550,000 to 750,000 distinct CDR3 sequences in the sample; less than 20% occur only once, and roughly 0.85% lies in the top ten. The germline CDR1 and CDR2 sequences are SQVTM and ANQGSEA. Losses at the gene ends were 0 bases for V and 0 bases for J; bases not matched to a gene: 13. This CDR3 region has 18 residues. The naive CD8 libraries originated from between roughly 18,000 and 1,000,000 sorted cells and drew on 10%, 30% or 50% RNA. Study-wide points: Highly expanded clone sizes could be underestimated through barcode sharing by identical TCR molecules.

This clonotype was seen many times. Its antigen is unknown. The TCR was taken from a human donor in good health. Some libraries in this study had Jurkat cell RNA spiked in. The V and J genes are TRBV29-1 and TRBJ2-7; 8 bases fit TRBD1. The sequencing sample was made of naive CD8+ T cells from blood, with Jurkat cell RNA spiked in. As for subset: FACS-sorted CD8+CD4-CCR7+CD45RA+ naive T cells. This CDR3 reads CSVEEKRARGHPSYEQYF. The CDR3 DNA follows: TGCAGCGTTGAAGAGAAGAGGGCCAGGGGGCATCCCTCCTACGAGCAGTACTTC.